This entry is about one TCR beta chain. The antigen it binds to is not known. Base-call qualities are not available, and no considerably larger clone is one nucleotide away. These data originate in a study of T cells after yellow fever vaccination (dated by TCRdb to between 2017 and 2020). Study-level background: Libraries from fractions with low cell numbers were prepared with the SMART-Seq v4 Ultra Low Input RNA kit. Bulk TCR alpha and beta repertoires were sequenced longitudinally to track T-cell clones before and after primary and booster YFV17D yellow fever vaccination. Two healthy male donors, one aged 18 to 30 and one aged 30 to 39 years, were included in the cohort. Blood was drawn at multiple timepoints before and after primary and secondary immunization, with bulk PBMC replicates and cell subsets isolated. Overall study results and their limits: After the booster, most of the clones that had expanded following primary vaccination were detected again (roughly 96% of CD4 and roughly 90% of CD8), which suggests that memory was broadly maintained. A small share of clonotypes occurred in both CD4 and CD8 compartments, likely arising from convergent recombination. Because the study included only two donors, the extent to which the findings can be generalized is limited. The secondary T-cell response was found to be weaker but faster than the primary response, with a peak reached on day 5 rather than on day 15. FACS-sorted repertoires could contain abundant contaminating clonotypes from the bulk population, so computational filtering was required.

The listed sequencing device is Illumina NovaSeq 6000. TCR cDNA was synthesized by 5'RACE template switching, which introduced a universal primer site and unique molecular identifiers. cDNA synthesis was primed from both the TCR alpha and TCR beta constant segments. Library amplification involved two PCR steps, and the second step added sample barcodes and sequencing adapters. Sequencing of libraries was done on Illumina HiSeq 2500 (2x100 bp) or NovaSeq (2x150 bp). From the authors' description of their analysis: Demultiplexing of reads and collapsing into UMI consensus sequences were performed with MIGEC, and V(D)J alignment was carried out with MiXCR. Vaccine-responding clonotypes were identified with edgeR using replicate PBMC samples, with FDR below 0.01 and a log2 fold change above 5 up to day 15 being required. Each bulk clonotype was labeled CD4 or CD8 based on which sequenced repertoire, CD4 or CD8, contained the clonotype at higher abundance. The public reads were quality trimmed at Q25 with fastp and then assembled into clones with MiXCR by TCRdb, keeping productive beta chains. Rows with a matching CDR3 protein are joined into one entry that keeps the most common DNA and genes. The V and J calls were determined by TCRdb, not by the authors. A total of 150,000 to 200,000 distinct CDR3 sequences appear in this sample, 7% to 10% of them only once. The ten largest clones represent around 33% of the sample.

The CDR3 goes from the cysteine to the phenylalanine over 14 residues. The only DNA kept is the CDR3, 42 bases in frame from the first base. At the junction V is shortened by 1 base and J by 6 bases, with 11 bases in between. From a lookup of the germline V gene, CDR1 and CDR2 are SGHVS and FNYEAQ. The sample's treatment or condition label is to be understood as: live attenuated yellow fever vaccine strain. A standard Ficoll-Paque protocol was used to isolate PBMCs from peripheral blood. Dynabeads CD4 and CD8 positive selection kits were used to isolate CD4 and CD8 T-cell fractions. TriZol was used to extract RNA from bulk PBMCs, CD4 and CD8 fractions, and dextramer-positive and dextramer-negative fractions.

The chain is assembled from TRBV7-6 and TRBJ2-3; no D segment can be confidently identified. The source of this sequence is a man between 18 and 35 years old who received the YFV17D yellow fever vaccine. The input for sequencing was CD8+ T cells sorted from PBMCs, taken 45 days after the yellow fever booster vaccination. The CDR3 region: CASSLGGSPDTQYF. The DNA sequence follows: TGTGCCAGCAGCTTAGGAGGCTCCCCGGATACGCAGTATTTT.